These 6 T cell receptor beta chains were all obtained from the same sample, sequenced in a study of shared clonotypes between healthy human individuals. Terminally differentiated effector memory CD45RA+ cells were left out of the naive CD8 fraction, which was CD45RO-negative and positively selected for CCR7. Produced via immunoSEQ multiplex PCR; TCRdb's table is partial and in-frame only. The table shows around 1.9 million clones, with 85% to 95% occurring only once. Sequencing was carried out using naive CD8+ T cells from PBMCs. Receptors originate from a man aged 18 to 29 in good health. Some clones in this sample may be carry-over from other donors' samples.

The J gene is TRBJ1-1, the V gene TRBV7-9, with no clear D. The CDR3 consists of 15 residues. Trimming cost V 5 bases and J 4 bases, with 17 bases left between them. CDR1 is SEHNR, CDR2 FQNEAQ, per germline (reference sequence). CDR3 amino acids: CASSGPSDPLTEAFF. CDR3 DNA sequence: TGTGCCAGCAGCGGGCCCTCGGACCCACTCACTGAAGCTTTCTTT.

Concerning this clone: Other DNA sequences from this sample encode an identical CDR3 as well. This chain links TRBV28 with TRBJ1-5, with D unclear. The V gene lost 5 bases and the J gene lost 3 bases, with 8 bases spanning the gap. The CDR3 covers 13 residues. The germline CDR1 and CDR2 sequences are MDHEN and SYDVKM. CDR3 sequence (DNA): TGTGCCAGCAGTCCCACCTCCAATCAGCCCCAGCATTTT. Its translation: CASSPTSNQPQHF. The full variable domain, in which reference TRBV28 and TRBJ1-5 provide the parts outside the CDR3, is DVKVTQSSRYLVKRTGEKVFLECVQDMDHENMFWYRQDPGLGLRLIYFSYDVKMKEKGDIPEGYSVSREKKERFSLILESASTNQTSMYLCASSPTSNQPQHFGDGTRLSIL.

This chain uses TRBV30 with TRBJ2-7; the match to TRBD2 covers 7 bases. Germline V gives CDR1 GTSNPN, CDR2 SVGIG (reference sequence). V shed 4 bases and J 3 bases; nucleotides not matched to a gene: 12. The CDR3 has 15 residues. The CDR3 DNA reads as TGTGCCTGGACCCACCGCAAGCGGGACCGCTACGAGCAGTACTTC. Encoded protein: CAWTHRKRDRYEQYF.

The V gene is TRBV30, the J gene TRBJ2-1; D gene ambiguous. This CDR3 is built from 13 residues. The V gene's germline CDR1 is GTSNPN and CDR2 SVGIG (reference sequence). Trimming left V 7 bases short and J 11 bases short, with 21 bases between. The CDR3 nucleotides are TGTGCCTCTCTCGGTTTGGGTCGCAGTCAGCAGTTCTTC. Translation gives CASLGLGRSQQFF.

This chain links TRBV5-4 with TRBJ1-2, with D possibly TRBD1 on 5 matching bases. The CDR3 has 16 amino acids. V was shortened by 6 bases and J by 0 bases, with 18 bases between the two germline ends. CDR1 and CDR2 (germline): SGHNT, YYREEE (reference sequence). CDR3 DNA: TGTGCCAGCACCTTTTGGGGGGTCCCTCCTAACTATGGCTACACCTTC. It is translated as CASTFWGVPPNYGYTF.

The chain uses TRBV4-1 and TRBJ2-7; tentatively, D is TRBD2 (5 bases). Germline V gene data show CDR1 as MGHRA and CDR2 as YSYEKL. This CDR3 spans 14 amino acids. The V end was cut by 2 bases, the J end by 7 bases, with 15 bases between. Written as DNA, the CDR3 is TGCGCCAGCAGCCAAAGGCCCCCGGGATCGGAGCAGTACTTC. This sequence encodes CASSQRPPGSEQYF.